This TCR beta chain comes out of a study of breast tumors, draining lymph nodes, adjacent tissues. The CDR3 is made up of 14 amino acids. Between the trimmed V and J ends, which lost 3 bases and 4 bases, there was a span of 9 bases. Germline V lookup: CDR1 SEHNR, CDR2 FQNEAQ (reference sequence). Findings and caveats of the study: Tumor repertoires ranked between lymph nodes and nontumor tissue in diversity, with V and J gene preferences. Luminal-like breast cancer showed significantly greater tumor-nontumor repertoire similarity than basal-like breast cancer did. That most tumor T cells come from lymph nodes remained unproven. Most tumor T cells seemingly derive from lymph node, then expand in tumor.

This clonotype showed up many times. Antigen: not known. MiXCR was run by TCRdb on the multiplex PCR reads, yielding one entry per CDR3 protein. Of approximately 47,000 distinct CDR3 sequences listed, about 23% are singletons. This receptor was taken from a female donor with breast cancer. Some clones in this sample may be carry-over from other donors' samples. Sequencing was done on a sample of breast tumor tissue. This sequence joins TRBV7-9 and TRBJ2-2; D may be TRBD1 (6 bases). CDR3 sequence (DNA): TGTGCCAGCAGCTTCTTGACAGGCACCGGGGAGCTGTTTTTT. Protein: CASSFLTGTGELFF.